This T cell receptor (beta chain) was captured by sequencing in a study of cytomegalovirus exposure and HLA in healthy donors. Looking at the study overall: Unique TCRs numbering around 80 million, obtained from HLA-typed donors, made up an early data release.

It was with 60 Vbeta and 13 Jbeta primers that the PCR ran. Profiled with immunoSEQ multiplex PCR; TCRdb holds only in-frame clones, not every one. This repertoire includes roughly 75,000 clones. Study conclusions and caveats: CMV antigen specificity was confirmed in vitro for three CMV-associated chains. By HLA locus, TCR association rates varied in a later analysis, with DRB1 showing the most and HLA-C the fewest. According to a later analysis, donors in an Asian-associated ancestry cluster reportedly had fewer N-insertions than the approximately 670-donor mean.

Turning to this clone: Its target is not known.

Germline V gene sequence: CDR1 SGHVS, CDR2 FNYEAQ. V was pared by 5 bases and J by 3 bases, with 9 bases of the junction left unmatched. CDR3 size: 16 residues. The gene calls are TRBV7-6 and TRBJ2-1; 8 nucleotides align to TRBD2. The sequence was collected from a man in his forties in good health and CMV-seronegative. Material for sequencing was PBMCs. The CDR3 loop reads CASSPGAAGDYNEQFF. DNA of the CDR3: TGTGCCAGCAGCCCGGGGGCAGCGGGGGACTACAATGAGCAGTTCTTC.